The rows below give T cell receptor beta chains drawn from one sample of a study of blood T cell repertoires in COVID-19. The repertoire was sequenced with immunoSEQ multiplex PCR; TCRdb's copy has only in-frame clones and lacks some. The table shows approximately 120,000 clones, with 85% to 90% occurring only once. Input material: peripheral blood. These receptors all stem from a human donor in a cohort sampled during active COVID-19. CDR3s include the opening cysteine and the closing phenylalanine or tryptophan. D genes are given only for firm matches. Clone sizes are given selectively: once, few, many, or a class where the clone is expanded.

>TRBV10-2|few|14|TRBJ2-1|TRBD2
TGCGCCAGCATAAGCGGGAGAAGTTTAAATGAGCAGTTCTTC
CASISGRSLNEQFF
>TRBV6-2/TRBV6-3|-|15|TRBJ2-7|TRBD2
TGTGCCAGCAGTTATTCGGGAGCGGGGGCCTACGAGCAGTACTTC
CASSYSGAGAYEQYF
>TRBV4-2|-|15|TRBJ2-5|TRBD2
TGTGCCAGCAGCATTACGACTAGCGGGAGTGAGACCCAGTACTTC
CASSITTSGSETQYF
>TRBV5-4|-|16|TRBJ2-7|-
TGTGCCAGCAGCTTGGCTGGCCTCAGGGAAAACTACGAGCAGTACTTC
CASSLAGLRENYEQYF
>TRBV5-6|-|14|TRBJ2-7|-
TGTGCCAGCAGGGGGCAAAGGGGATTCTACGAGCAGTACTTC
CASRGQRGFYEQYF
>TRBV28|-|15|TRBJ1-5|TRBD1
TGTGCCAGCAGGACCCCTACAGGGGGAGGTCAGCCCCAGCATTTT
CASRTPTGGGQPQHF
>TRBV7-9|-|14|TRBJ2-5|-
TGTGCCAGCAGCGAACAGGTTAAGGTAGAGACCCAGTACTTC
CASSEQVKVETQYF
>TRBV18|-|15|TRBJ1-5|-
TGTGCCAGCTCACGGACAGTTAATAGCAATCAGCCCCAGCATTTT
CASSRTVNSNQPQHF
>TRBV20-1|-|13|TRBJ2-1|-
TGCAGTGCTAGTGCAGGGAACTACAATGAGCAGTTCTTC
CSASAGNYNEQFF
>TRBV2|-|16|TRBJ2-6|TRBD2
TGTGCCAGCCGGCGGGAGGCTCTTTCTGGGGCCAACGTCCTGACTTTC
CASRREALSGANVLTF
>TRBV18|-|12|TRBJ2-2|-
TGTGCCAGCTCTCCTCGAGCCGGGGAGCTGTTTTTT
CASSPRAGELFF
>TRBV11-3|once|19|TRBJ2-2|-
TGTGCCAGCAGCTACTCTCAACGTCCAGGGTCTAAGAACACCGGGGAGCTGTTTTTT
CASSYSQRPGSKNTGELFF
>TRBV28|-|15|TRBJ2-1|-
TGTGCCAGCAGTCCCTCGGGGCGGGGATTGAATGAGCAGTTCTTC
CASSPSGRGLNEQFF
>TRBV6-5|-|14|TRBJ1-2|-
TGTGCCAGCAATTCCCCCACGGTGGGGGGGGGCTACACCTTC
CASNSPTVGGGYTF
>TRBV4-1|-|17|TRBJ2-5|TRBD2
TGCGCCAGCAGCCAAGGGACTAGCGGGGGGCAAAAAGAGACCCAGTACTTC
CASSQGTSGGQKETQYF
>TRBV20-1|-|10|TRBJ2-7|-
TGCAGTGCTAGCGTTTCCGAGCAGTACTTC
CSASVSEQYF
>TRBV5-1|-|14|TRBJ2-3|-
TGCGCCAGCAGCTTGGGTACTAGTCCAGATACGCAGTATTTT
CASSLGTSPDTQYF
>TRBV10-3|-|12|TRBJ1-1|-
TGTGCCACTTCTTTGGACACCACTGAAGCTTTCTTT
CATSLDTTEAFF
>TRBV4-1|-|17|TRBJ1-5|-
TGCGCCAGCAGCCAAGATCGAGCAGGCCTTAGCAATCAGCCCCAGCATTTT
CASSQDRAGLSNQPQHF
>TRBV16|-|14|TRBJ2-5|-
TGTGCCAGCAGCCAACAGGGAAATGAAGAGACCCAGTACTTC
CASSQQGNEETQYF
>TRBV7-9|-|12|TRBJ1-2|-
TGTGCCAGCAAAAACAGGGCGGATGGCTACACCTTC
CASKNRADGYTF
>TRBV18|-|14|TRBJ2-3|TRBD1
TGTGCCAGCTCCCTCGGACAGGATGTGGATACGCAGTATTTT
CASSLGQDVDTQYF
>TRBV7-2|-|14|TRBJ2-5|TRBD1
TGTGCCAGCAGCGCGGGACAGGGTGGGGCGACCCAGTACTTC
CASSAGQGGATQYF
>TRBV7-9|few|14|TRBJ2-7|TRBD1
TGTGCCAGCAGCTTAGTAGCGGACAGGGCCGAGCAGTACTTC
CASSLVADRAEQYF
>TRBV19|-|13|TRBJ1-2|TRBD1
TGTGCCAGTAGGCTACAGGGGCTCCGGGGCTACACCTTC
CASRLQGLRGYTF
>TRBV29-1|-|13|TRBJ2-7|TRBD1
TGCAGCGTTTCCGGGACAGTGAACTACGAGCAGTACTTC
CSVSGTVNYEQYF
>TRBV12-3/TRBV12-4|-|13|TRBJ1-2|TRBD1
TGTGCCAGCAGTTACAGGGACAGGGTCGGCTACACCTTC
CASSYRDRVGYTF
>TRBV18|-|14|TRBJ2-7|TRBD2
TGTGCCAGCTCGCTGACTAGCGGGGAATTCGAGCAGTACTTC
CASSLTSGEFEQYF
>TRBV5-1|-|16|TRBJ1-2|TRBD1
TGCGCCAGCAGCTGGGGGAGGACAGGGTACGGCTATGGCTACACCTTC
CASSWGRTGYGYGYTF
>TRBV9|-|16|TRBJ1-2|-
TGTGCCAGCAGCGGCAGCTCGGACTTAAACAACTATGGCTACACCTTC
CASSGSSDLNNYGYTF
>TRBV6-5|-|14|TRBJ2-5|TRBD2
TGTGCCAGCGTCTCCGGGGGGGCCGGAGAGACCCAGTACTTC
CASVSGGAGETQYF
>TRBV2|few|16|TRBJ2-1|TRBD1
TGTGCCAGCATTAGGACAGGCCCAAGCTCCTACAATGAGCAGTTCTTC
CASIRTGPSSYNEQFF
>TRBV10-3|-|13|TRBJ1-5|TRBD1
TGTGCCATTAGGGGACAGGGGGATCAGCCCCAGCATTTT
CAIRGQGDQPQHF
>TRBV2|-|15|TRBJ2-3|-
TGTGCCAGCAGCCGTCGGGAAACTAGCACAGATACGCAGTATTTT
CASSRRETSTDTQYF
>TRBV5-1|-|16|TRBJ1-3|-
TGCGCCAGCAGCTTGGCCCCAGGACATTCTGGAAACACCATATATTTT
CASSLAPGHSGNTIYF
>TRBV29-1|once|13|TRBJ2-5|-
TGCAGCGTTGGATTAGGGGAACGGGAGACCCAGTACTTC
CSVGLGERETQYF
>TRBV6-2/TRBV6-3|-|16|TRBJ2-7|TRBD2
TGTGCCAGCAGTTACTCCGATCCCGGGGGGGGCTACGAGCAGTACTTC
CASSYSDPGGGYEQYF
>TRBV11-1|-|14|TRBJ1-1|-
TGTGCCAGCAGCTTAGGGCAGGGTGAGACTGAAGCTTTCTTT
CASSLGQGETEAFF
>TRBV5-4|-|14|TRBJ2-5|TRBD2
TGTGCCAGCAGCCGCTCCGGGGCGGGAGGGACCCAGTACTTC
CASSRSGAGGTQYF
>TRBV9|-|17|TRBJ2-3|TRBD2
TGTGCCAGCAGCTCAGCTGGGGGGGTCGCTAGCACAGATACGCAGTATTTT
CASSSAGGVASTDTQYF
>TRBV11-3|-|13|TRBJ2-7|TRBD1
TGTGCCAGCAGCCCGGACAGGGGGAACGAGCAGTACTTC
CASSPDRGNEQYF
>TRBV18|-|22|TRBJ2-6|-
TGTGCCAGCTCACTTCAAACCATCCGTCGACACCCTCGGGGTTCTGGGGCCAACGTCCTGACTTTC
CASSLQTIRRHPRGSGANVLTF
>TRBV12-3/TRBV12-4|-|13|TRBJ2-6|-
TGTGCCAGCAGTAGAGCGGGGGCCAACGTCCTGACTTTC
CASSRAGANVLTF
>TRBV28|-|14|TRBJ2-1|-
TGTGCCAGCACTGGGCAGGGTGGCTACAATGAGCAGTTCTTC
CASTGQGGYNEQFF
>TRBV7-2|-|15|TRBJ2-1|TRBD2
TGTGCCAGCAGCTTACCACTAGCGAATCCCAATGAGCAGTTCTTC
CASSLPLANPNEQFF
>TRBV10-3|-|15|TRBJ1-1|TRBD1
TGTGCCATCAGTGAGCCCCTGACAGGGCGGACTGAAGCTTTCTTT
CAISEPLTGRTEAFF
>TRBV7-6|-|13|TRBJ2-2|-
TGTGCCAGCAGCTTACGGAACACCGGGGAGCTGTTTTTT
CASSLRNTGELFF
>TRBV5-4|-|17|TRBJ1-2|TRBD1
TGTGCCAGCAGCTCACGGGGGGGGACAGGGCTTAACTATGGCTACACCTTC
CASSSRGGTGLNYGYTF
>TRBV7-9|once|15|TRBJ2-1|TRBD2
TGTGCCAGCAGCATGCCGGGACTAGTCCAAGATGAGCAGTTCTTC
CASSMPGLVQDEQFF
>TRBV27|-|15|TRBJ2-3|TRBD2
TGTGCCATGTTCCCGGGACTAGCGGGAAGAGATACGCAGTATTTT
CAMFPGLAGRDTQYF
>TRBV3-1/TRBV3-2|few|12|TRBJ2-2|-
TGTGCCAGCAGCCTGGGGAGCGGGGAGCTGTTTTTT
CASSLGSGELFF
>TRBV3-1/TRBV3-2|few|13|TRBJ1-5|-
TGTGCCAGCAGCCCCGGGGGGAACCAGCCCCAGCATTTT
CASSPGGNQPQHF
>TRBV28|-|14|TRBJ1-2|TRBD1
TGTGCCAGCAGTTCCGGACAGGCAAGCTATGGCTACACCTTC
CASSSGQASYGYTF
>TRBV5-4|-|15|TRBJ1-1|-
TGTGCCAGCAGCTTGACCGGGAGCTCGAACACTGAAGCTTTCTTT
CASSLTGSSNTEAFF
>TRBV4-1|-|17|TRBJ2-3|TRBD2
TGCGCCAGCAGCCTCGACAGCGGGAGGCATTACACAGATACGCAGTATTTT
CASSLDSGRHYTDTQYF
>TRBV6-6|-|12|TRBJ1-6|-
TGTGCCAGCGGCTTCAATAATTCACCCCTCCACTTT
CASGFNNSPLHF
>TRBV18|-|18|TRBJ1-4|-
TGTGCCAGCTCACCACGCGTTTCGCAGGCAGCAACTAATGAAAAACTGTTTTTT
CASSPRVSQAATNEKLFF
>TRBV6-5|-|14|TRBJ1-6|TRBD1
TGTGCCAGCAGCGCCGGGACAGGGGATTCACCCCTCCACTTT
CASSAGTGDSPLHF
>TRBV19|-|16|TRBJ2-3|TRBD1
TGTGCCAGTAGCCCGACAGGGGTGGGGGTCACAGATACGCAGTATTTT
CASSPTGVGVTDTQYF